The present TCR beta chain was sequenced within a study of shared clonotypes between healthy human individuals. Findings and caveats of the study: Sampling covered blood only; tissue repertoires likely differ. Larger richness was generally estimated for naive than memory subsets.

This clone was seen once. The target antigen is unknown. The CDR3 covers 16 residues. From germline, CDR1 is MDHEN and CDR2 SYDVKM. Trimming took 7 bases from V and 5 from J; bases not matched to a gene: 13. Using immunoSEQ multiplex PCR, the repertoire was profiled, and TCRdb retains in-frame clones only, with some absent. In the table there are 70,000 to 95,000 clones, about 64% of which are singletons. Sequences were obtained from memory CD8+ T cells sorted from blood. The sample's subset: CD45RO+ cells pooled with CCR7-negative TemRA cells. The chain is built from TRBV28 and TRBJ2-1, with 8 nucleotides matching TRBD1. The clonotype originates from a man aged 30 to 39 in good health. The CDR3 is CASKSLQGAKNNEQFF. CDR3 coding DNA: TGTGCCAGCAAGAGCCTGCAGGGGGCAAAGAACAATGAGCAGTTCTTC. Drawing the rest from reference TRBV28 and TRBJ2-1, the complete variable domain is DVKVTQSSRYLVKRTGEKVFLECVQDMDHENMFWYRQDPGLGLRLIYFSYDVKMKEKGDIPEGYSVSREKKERFSLILESASTNQTSMYLCASKSLQGAKNNEQFFGPGTRLTVL.